The rows below give T cell receptor beta chains drawn from one sample of a study of CXCR3-negative and CXCR3-positive naive CD8 T cells. TCRdb processed the 5' RACE reads again and assigns one entry to each CDR3 protein, with no DNA. The sample data list 100,000 to 150,000 distinct CDR3 sequences. The sample consisted of naive CXCR3- CD8+ T cells from blood. Receptors originate from a human donor in good health. Some clones in this sample may be carry-over from other donors' samples. Each CDR3 is given with its conserved first and last residue.

V gene	CDR3 length	J gene	CDR3 protein
TRBV20-1	15	TRBJ2-1	CSASSEARSYNEQFF
TRBV29-1	13	TRBJ2-1	CSDIGLAGNEQFF
TRBV28	12	TRBJ2-7	CASSPPLIEQYF
TRBV4-3	16	TRBJ1-4	CASSQTGRTTNEKLFF
TRBV29-1	11	TRBJ1-3	CSGSSGNTIYF
TRBV4-1	15	TRBJ2-1	CASSPTSGNYNEQFF
TRBV29-1	15	TRBJ2-1	CSVLGTVCASNEQFF
TRBV6-5	12	TRBJ2-7	CASSYKGYEQYF
TRBV14	18	TRBJ2-2	CASSQDTSGRAHTGELFF
TRBV21-1	14	TRBJ2-5	CASSEGSVQETQYF
TRBV4-1	13	TRBJ2-1	CASSQDRDNEQFF
TRBV4-3	14	TRBJ2-1	CASRDLAGYNEQFF
TRBV6-5	13	TRBJ1-2	CASSPDTRWGYTF
TRBV9	14	TRBJ2-7	CASSVGGSPYEQYF
TRBV29-1	15	TRBJ1-1	CSVEDLGLLNTEAFF
TRBV4-3	16	TRBJ2-1	CASSQYRGSAYNEQFF
TRBV5-5	16	TRBJ2-3	CASSLSEPEVTDTQYF
TRBV27	15	TRBJ1-1	CASSSRQALNTEAFF
TRBV5-5	13	TRBJ1-1	CASHRLTHTEAFF
TRBV29-1	13	TRBJ2-5	CSVLGPWQETQYF
TRBV6-2/TRBV6-3	14	TRBJ2-7	CASSFVGNTYEQYF
TRBV29-1	13	TRBJ2-2	CSINLGRVGELFF
TRBV19	15	TRBJ2-3	CASSIIPASTDTQYF
TRBV6-2/TRBV6-3	15	TRBJ2-1	CASSYSLGVYNEQFF
TRBV10-3	19	TRBJ2-1	CAISDKGLAGGVHDNEQFF
TRBV20-1	15	TRBJ2-7	CSANPLAGGPDEQYF
TRBV2	17	TRBJ1-1	CASSEAARDMMNTEAFF
TRBV29-1	11	TRBJ2-1	CSVPKGGEQFF
TRBV29-1	13	TRBJ2-1	CSVAPSTYNEQFF
TRBV15	16	TRBJ2-5	CATSRDRLGLQETQYF
TRBV12-3/TRBV12-4	16	TRBJ2-3	CASSNNPGLETDTQYF
TRBV6-5	15	TRBJ2-3	CASSYRVEGTDTQYF
TRBV7-2	18	TRBJ2-7	CASSLMSGLAGVGSEQYF
TRBV6-6	15	TRBJ2-7	CASSYSGTGLYEQYF
TRBV7-9	15	TRBJ1-1	CASSLGRRGSTEAFF
TRBV13	13	TRBJ1-1	CASSLGTYTEAFF
TRBV4-3	17	TRBJ2-3	CASSQDRSGGAADTQYF
TRBV29-1	15	TRBJ2-5	CSVEGSGRAQETQYF
TRBV29-1	13	TRBJ1-4	CSVEGGAAEKLFF
TRBV5-6	12	TRBJ2-1	CASSLEGTGQFF